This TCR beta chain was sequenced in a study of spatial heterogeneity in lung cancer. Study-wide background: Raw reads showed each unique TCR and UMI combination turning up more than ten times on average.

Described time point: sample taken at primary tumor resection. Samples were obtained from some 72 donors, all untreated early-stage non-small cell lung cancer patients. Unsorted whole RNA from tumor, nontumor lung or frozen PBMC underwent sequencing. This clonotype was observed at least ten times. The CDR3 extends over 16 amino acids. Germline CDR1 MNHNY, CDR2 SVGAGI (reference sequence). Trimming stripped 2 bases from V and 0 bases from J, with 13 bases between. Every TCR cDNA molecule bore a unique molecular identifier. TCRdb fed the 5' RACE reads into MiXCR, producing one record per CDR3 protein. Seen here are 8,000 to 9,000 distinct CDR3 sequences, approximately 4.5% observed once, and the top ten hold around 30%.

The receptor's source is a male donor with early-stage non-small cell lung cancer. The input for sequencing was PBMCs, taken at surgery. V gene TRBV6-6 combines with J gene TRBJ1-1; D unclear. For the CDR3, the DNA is TGTGCCAGCAGTTACCCTCCGAGGCGGATGAACACTGAAGCTTTCTTT. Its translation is CASSYPPRRMNTEAFF.